The clone carrying this T cell receptor (beta chain) was seen repeatedly, ten times or more. Its matching antigen is unknown. RNA transcripts yielded amplified TCR beta CDR3 regions. Using the HTBI primer set, a first-round RT-PCR was run on the TCR CDR3. In TCRdb, the multiplex PCR reads were re-called with MiXCR into one record per CDR3 protein. The sample yields fewer than 900,000 distinct CDR3 sequences, approximately 18% seen once. This record belongs to a study of T cells in Graves' hyperthyroidism and ophthalmopathy. Regarding the study as a whole: Ophthalmopathy was model-predicted a median roughly 6.5 months pre-onset. Among clonotypes expanded in thyroid above 0.001, most were also found in blood.

The junction had 3 bases not matched to a gene; V was cut back by 1 base and J by 1 base. Per the germline V gene, CDR1 is DFQATT and CDR2 is SNEGSKA (reference sequence). This CDR3 contains 15 residues. This clonotype originated in a woman aged 45 to 65 with Graves' hyperthyroidism that later progressed to Graves' ophthalmopathy. The sequencing sample was made of blood. The chain links TRBV20-1 to TRBJ2-3; the match to TRBD2 covers 9 bases. This CDR3 reads CSARGGGGGTDTQYF. In DNA form, the CDR3 reads TGCAGTGCTAGAGGCGGCGGGGGGGGCACAGATACGCAGTATTTT.